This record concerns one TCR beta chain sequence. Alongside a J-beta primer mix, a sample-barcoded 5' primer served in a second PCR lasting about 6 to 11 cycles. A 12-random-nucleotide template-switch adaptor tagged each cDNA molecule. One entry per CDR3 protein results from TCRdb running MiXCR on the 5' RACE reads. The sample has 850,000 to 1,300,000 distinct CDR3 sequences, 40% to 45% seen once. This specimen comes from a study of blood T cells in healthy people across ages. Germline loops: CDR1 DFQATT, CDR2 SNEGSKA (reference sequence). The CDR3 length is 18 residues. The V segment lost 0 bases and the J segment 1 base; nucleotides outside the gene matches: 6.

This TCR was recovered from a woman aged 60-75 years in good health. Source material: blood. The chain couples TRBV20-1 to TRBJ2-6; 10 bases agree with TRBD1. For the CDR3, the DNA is TGCAGTGCTAGAGACTTCCGGGACAGGGGATCTGGGGCCAACGTCCTGACTTTC. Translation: CSARDFRDRGSGANVLTF.